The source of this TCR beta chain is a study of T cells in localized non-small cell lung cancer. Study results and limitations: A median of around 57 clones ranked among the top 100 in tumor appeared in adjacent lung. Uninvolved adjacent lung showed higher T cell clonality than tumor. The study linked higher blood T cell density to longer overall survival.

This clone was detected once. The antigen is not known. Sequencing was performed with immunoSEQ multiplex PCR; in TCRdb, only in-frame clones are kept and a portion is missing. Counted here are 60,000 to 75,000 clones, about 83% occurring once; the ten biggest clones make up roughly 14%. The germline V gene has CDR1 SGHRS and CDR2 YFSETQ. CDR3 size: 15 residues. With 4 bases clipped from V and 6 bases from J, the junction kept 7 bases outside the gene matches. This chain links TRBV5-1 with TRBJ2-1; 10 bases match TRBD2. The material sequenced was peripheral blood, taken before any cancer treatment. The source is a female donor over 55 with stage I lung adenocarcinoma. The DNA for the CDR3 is TGCGCCAGCAGCAACATAGCGGGAGGATCCAATGAGCAGTTCTTC. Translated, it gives CASSNIAGGSNEQFF.